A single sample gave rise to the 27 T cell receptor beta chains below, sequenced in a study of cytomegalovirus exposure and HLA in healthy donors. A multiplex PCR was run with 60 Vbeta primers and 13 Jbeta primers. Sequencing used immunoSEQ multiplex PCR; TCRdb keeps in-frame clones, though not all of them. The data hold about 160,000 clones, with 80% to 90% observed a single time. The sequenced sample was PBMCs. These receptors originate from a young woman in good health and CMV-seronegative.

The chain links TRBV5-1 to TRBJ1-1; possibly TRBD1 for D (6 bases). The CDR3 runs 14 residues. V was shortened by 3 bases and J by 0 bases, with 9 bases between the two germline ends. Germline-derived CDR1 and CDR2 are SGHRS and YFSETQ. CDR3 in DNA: TGCGCCAGCAGCTACGGACAGTTGAACACTGAAGCTTTCTTT. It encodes CASSYGQLNTEAFF.

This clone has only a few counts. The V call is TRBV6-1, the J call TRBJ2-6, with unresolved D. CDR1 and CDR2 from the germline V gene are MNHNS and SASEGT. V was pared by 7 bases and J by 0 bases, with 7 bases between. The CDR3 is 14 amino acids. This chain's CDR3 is CASTAFSGANVLTF. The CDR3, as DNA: TGTGCCAGCACTGCGTTCTCTGGGGCCAACGTCCTGACTTTC.

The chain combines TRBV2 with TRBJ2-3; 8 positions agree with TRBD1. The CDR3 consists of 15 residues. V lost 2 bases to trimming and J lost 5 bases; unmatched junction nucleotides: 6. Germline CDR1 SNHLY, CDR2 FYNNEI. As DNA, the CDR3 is TGTGCCAGCAGTGAAATCGGACAGGGCCAAGATACGCAGTATTTT. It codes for CASSEIGQGQDTQYF.

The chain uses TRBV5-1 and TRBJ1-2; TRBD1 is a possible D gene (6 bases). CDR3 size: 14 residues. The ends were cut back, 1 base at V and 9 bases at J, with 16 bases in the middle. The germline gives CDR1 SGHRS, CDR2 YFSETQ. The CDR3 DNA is TGCGCCAGCAGCTTGACAGGGTTAAGCTGGAGCTACACCTTC. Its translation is CASSLTGLSWSYTF. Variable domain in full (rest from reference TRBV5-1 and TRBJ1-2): KAGVTQTPRYLIKTRGQQVTLSCSPISGHRSVSWYQQTPGQGLQFLFEYFSETQRNKGNFPGRFSGRQFSNSRSEMNVSTLELGDSALYLCASSLTGLSWSYTFGSGTRLTVV.

The CDR3 nucleotides read TGTGCCAGCAGCTTTGAAGGGGCCCAGCCCCAGCATTTT. This codes for CASSFEGAQPQHF. The rearrangement joins TRBV7-9 to TRBJ1-5, with D perhaps matching TRBD1 (5 bases). This CDR3 region has 13 residues. V was trimmed by 3 bases and J by 7 bases, leaving 10 bases between them. Per germline, CDR1 SEHNR and CDR2 FQNEAQ (reference sequence).

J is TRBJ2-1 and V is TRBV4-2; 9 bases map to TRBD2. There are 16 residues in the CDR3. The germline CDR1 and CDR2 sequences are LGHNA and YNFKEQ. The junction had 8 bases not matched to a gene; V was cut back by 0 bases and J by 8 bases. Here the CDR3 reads CASSQEIGGGADEQFF. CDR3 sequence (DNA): TGTGCCAGCAGCCAAGAAATCGGCGGGGGGGCGGATGAGCAGTTCTTC.

CDR3 loop: CASSSSTGTGLFF. CDR3 nucleotide sequence: TGTGCCAGCAGCTCATCGACCGGGACAGGGCTTTTCTTC. The J gene is TRBJ2-1, the V gene TRBV7-7, with 9 nucleotides matching TRBD1. This CDR3 contains 13 residues. J gave up 16 bases and V 4 bases, and 11 bases lay outside the gene matches. Germline V gives CDR1 SSHAT, CDR2 FNYEAQ (reference sequence).

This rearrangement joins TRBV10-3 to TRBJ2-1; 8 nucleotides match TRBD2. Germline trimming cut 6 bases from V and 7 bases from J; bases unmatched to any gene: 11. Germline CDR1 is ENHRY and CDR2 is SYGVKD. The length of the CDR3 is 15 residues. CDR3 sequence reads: CAISTGGAVDNEQFF. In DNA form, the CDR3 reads TGTGCCATCAGCACCGGGGGGGCCGTGGATAATGAGCAGTTCTTC.

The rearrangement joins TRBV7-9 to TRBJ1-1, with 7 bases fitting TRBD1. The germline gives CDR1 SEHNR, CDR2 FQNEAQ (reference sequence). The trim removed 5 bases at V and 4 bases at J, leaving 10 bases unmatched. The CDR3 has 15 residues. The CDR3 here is CASSLRQGRITEAFF. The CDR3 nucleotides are TGTGCCAGCAGCCTCAGACAGGGACGGATCACTGAAGCTTTCTTT.

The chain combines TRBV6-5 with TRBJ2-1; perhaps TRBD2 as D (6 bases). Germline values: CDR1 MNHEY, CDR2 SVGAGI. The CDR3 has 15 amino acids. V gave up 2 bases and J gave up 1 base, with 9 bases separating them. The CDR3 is CASSYVAGSYNEQFF. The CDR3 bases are TGTGCCAGCAGTTACGTGGCGGGGTCCTACAATGAGCAGTTCTTC.

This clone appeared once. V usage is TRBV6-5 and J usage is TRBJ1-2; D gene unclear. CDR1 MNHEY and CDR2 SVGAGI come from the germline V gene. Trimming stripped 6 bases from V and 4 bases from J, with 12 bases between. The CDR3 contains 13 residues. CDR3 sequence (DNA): TGTGCCAGCAGGACATTTCCATTCTATGGCTACACCTTC. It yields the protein CASRTFPFYGYTF.

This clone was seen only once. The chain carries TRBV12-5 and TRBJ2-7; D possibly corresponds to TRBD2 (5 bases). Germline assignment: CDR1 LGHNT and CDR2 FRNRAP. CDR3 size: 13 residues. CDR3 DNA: TGTGCGGGCCACCCGGGAAGGAGCTACGAGCAGTACTTC. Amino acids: CAGHPGRSYEQYF.

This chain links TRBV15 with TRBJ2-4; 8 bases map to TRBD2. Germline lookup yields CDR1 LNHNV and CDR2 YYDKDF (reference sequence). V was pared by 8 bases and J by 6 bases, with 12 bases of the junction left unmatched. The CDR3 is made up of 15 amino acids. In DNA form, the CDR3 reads TGTGCCACCGCCTGGGGAGCGGGAGATGGAAACATTCAGTACTTC. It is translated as CATAWGAGDGNIQYF.

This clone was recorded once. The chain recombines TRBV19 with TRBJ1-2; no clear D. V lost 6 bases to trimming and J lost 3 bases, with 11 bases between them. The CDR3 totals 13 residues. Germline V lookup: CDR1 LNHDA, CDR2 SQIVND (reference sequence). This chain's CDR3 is CASRARLDYGYTF. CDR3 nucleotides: TGTGCCAGTAGGGCCCGCCTGGACTATGGCTACACCTTC.

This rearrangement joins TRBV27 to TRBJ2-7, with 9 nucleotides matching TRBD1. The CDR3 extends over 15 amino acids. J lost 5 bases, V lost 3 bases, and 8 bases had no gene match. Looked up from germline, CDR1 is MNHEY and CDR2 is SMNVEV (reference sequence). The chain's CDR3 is CASSFPGQGTNEQYF. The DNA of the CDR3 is TGTGCCAGCAGTTTCCCGGGACAGGGAACCAACGAGCAGTACTTC.

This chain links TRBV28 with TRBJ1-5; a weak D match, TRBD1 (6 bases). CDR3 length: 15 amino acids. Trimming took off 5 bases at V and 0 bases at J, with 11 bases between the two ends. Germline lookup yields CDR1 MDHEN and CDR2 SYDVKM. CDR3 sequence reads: CASSVTRGSNQPQHF. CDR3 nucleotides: TGTGCCAGCAGTGTCACCAGGGGTAGCAATCAGCCCCAGCATTTT.

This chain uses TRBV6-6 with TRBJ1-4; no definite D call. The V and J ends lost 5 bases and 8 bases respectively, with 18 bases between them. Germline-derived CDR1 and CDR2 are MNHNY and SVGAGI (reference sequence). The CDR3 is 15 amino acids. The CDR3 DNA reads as TGTGCCAGCAGTCCGCCTTTAACTCGCGCAGAAAAACTGTTTTTT. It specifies CASSPPLTRAEKLFF.

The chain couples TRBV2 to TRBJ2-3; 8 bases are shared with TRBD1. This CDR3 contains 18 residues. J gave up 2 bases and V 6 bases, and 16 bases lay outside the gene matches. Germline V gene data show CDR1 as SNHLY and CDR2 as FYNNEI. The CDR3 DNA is TGTGCCAGCAGGGTTACGGGGCAGGGGGCTCGCTACACAGATACGCAGTATTTT. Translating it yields CASRVTGQGARYTDTQYF.

This chain's CDR3 is CASSFQGAGPGTQYF. CDR3 coding DNA: TGTGCCAGCAGTTTTCAGGGGGCGGGCCCGGGTACGCAGTATTTT. The J gene is TRBJ2-3, the V gene TRBV27; 8 nucleotides line up with TRBD1. The CDR3 is 15 amino acids. Germline loops: CDR1 MNHEY, CDR2 SMNVEV (reference sequence). The trim removed 3 bases at V and 8 bases at J, leaving 10 bases unmatched.

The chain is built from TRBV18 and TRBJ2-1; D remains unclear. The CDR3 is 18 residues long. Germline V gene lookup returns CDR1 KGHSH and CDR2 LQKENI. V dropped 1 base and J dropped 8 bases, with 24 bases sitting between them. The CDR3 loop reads CASSPQELGSLIHYEQFF. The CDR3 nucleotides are TGTGCCAGCTCACCACAGGAGTTGGGTAGCCTTATTCACTATGAGCAGTTCTTC.

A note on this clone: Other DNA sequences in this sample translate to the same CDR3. The CDR3 region is CASSLQGAYEQYF. The CDR3 DNA reads as TGTGCCAGCAGTCTCCAGGGGGCCTACGAGCAGTACTTC. The chain links TRBV27 to TRBJ2-7; TRBD1 aligns across 7 bases. This CDR3 contains 13 residues. V lost 5 bases to trimming and J lost 2 bases; unmatched junction nucleotides: 3. The germline CDR1 and CDR2 sequences are MNHEY and SMNVEV (reference sequence).

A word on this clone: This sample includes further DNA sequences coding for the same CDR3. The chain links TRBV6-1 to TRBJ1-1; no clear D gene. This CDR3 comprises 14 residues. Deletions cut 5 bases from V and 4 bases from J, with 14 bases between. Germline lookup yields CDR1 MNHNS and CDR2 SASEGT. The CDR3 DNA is TGTGCCAGCAGTCCGGGCCCAGGAGGCACTGAAGCTTTCTTT. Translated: CASSPGPGGTEAFF.

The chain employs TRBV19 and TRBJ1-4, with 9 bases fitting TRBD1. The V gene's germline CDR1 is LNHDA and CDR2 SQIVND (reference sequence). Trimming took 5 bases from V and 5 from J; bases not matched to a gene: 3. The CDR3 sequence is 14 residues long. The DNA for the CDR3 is TGTGCCAGTAGTCCCGGGACAGGGAATGAAAAACTGTTTTTT. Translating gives CASSPGTGNEKLFF. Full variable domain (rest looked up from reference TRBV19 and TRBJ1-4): DGGITQSPKYLFRKEGQNVTLSCEQNLNHDAMYWYRQDPGQGLRLIYYSQIVNDFQKGDIAEGYSVSREKKESFPLTVTSAQKNPTAFYLCASSPGTGNEKLFFGSGTQLSVL.

CDR3 loop: CAWIHNSGLAGNEQFF. Here the CDR3 DNA reads TGTGCCTGGATCCACAACTCGGGACTAGCAGGAAATGAGCAGTTCTTC. The gene calls are TRBV30 and TRBJ2-1; 9 positions match TRBD2. CDR3 size: 16 residues. With V trimmed by 4 bases and J by 7 bases, 14 bases remained unmatched. Germline CDR1 GTSNPN, CDR2 SVGIG (reference sequence).

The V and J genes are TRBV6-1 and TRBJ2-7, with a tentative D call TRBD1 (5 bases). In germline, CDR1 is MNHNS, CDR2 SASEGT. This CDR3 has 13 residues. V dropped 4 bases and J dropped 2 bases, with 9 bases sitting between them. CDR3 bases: TGTGCCAGCAGTGTCATAGGGGCCTACGAGCAGTACTTC. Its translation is CASSVIGAYEQYF.

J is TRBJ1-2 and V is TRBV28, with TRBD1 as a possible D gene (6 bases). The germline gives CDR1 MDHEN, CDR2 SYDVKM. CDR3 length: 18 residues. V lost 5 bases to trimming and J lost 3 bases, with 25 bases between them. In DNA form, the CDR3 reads TGTGCCAGCAGTCCCACATGGGCAGGGGCTCGCCTCCACTATGGCTACACCTTC. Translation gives CASSPTWAGARLHYGYTF.

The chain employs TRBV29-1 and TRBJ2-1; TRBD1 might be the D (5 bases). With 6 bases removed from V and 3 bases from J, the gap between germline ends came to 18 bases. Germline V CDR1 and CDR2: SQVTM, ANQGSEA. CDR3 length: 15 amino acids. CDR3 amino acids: CSVPDNQELYNEQFF. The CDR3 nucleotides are TGCAGCGTGCCGGACAACCAGGAACTCTACAATGAGCAGTTCTTC.